This TCR beta chain was recorded in a study of CD8+ T cells in alopecia areata. Following extraction, RNA underwent reverse transcription to cDNA, which served as the sequencing template. TCRdb keeps only in-frame clones here, not all; method: immunoSEQ multiplex PCR. The profile shows 150,000 or so clones, over 45% of them singletons. The junction had 8 bases not matched to a gene; V was cut back by 6 bases and J by 5 bases. This CDR3 contains 14 residues. CDR1 and CDR2 from the germline V gene are MDHEN and SYDVKM. Only one count was recorded for this clone. This chain uses TRBV28 with TRBJ2-5; 8 positions agree with TRBD1. Material: CD4+ T cells sorted from blood. This sequence was found in a human donor with alopecia areata. CDR3 amino acids: CASRPGGVEETQYF. The CDR3 bases are TGTGCCAGCAGGCCAGGGGGCGTTGAGGAGACCCAGTACTTC.